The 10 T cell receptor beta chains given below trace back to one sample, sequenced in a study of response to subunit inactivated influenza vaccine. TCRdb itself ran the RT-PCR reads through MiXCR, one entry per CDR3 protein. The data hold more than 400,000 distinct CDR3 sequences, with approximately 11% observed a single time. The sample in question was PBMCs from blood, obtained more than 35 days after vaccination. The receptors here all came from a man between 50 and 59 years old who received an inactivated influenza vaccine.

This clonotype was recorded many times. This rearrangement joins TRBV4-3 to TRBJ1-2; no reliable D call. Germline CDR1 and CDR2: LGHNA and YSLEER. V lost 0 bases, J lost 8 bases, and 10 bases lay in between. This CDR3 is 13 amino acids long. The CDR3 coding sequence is TGCGCCAGCAGCCAAGATGGTACAGCCGGCTACACCTTC. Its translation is CASSQDGTAGYTF.

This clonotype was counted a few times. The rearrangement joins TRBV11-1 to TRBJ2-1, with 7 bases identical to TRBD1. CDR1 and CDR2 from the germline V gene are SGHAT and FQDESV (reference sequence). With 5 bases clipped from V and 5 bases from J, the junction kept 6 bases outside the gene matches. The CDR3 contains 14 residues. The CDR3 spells CASSPRQGHNEQFF. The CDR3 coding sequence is TGTGCCAGCAGCCCGAGACAGGGCCACAATGAGCAGTTCTTC.

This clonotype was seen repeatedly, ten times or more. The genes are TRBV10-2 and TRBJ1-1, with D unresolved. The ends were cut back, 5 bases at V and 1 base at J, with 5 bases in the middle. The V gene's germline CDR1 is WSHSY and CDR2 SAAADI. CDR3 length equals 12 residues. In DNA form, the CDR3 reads TGCGCCAGCAGTTCCGGGAACACTGAAGCTTTCTTT. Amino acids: CASSSGNTEAFF.

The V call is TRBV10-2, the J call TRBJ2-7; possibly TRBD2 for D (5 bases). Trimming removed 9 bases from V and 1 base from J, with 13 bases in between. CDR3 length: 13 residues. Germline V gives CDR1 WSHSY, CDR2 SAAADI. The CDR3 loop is CASKRRLSYEQYF. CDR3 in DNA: TGCGCCAGTAAGCGGAGATTATCCTACGAGCAGTACTTC.

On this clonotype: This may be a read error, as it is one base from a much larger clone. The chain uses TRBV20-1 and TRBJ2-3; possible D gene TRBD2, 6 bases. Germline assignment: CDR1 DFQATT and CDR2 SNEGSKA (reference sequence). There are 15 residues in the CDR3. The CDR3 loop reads CSARPNLAFTETQYF. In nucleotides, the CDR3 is TGCAGTGCTAGACCGAACCTAGCGTTCACAGAGACGCAGTATTTT.

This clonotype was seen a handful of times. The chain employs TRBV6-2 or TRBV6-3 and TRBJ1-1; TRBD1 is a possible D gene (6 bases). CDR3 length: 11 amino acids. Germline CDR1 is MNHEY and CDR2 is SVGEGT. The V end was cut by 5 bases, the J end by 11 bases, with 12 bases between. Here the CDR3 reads CASSDTGNAFF. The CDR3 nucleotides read TGTGCCAGCAGTGACACAGGGAATGCTTTCTTT.

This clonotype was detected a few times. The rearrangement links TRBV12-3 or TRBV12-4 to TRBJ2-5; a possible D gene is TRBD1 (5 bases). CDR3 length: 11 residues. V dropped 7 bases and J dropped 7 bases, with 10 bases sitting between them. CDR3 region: CASTNQGTQYF. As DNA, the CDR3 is TGTGCCAGCACCAACCAGGGGACCCAGTACTTC.

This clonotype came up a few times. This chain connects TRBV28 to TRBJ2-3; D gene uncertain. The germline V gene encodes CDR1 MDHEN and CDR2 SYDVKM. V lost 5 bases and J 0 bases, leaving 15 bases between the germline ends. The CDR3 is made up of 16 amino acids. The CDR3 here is CASSPESLASTDTQYF. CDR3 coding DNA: TGTGCCAGCAGTCCCGAAAGTTTGGCCAGCACAGATACGCAGTATTTT. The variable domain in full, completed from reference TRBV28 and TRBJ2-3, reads DVKVTQSSRYLVKRTGEKVFLECVQDMDHENMFWYRQDPGLGLRLIYFSYDVKMKEKGDIPEGYSVSREKKERFSLILESASTNQTSMYLCASSPESLASTDTQYFGPGTRLTVL.

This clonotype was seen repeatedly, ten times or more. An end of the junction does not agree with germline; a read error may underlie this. DNA of the CDR3: TGTGCCAGCAGTTGGGGGTACAATGAGCAGTTCTTC. It is translated as CASSWGYNEQFF. The chain is built from TRBV5-1 and TRBJ2-1, with D possibly called TRBD1 or TRBD2 (5 bases each). Germline V lookup: CDR1 SGHRS, CDR2 YFSETQ. The CDR3 contains 12 residues.

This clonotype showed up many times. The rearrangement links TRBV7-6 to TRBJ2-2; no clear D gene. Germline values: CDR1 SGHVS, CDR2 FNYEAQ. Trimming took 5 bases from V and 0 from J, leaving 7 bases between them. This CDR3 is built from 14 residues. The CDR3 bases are TGTGCCAGCAGCAGCACAGCGAACACCGGGGAGCTGTTTTTT. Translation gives CASSSTANTGELFF.